This T cell receptor beta chain emerged from a study of blood T cells in healthy people across ages. Whole-study results and caveats: Not knowing donor CMV status may have confounded expanded clonotype changes. With naive T cell percentage, TCR beta diversity showed a strong correlation. Long-lived donors exceeded aged donors in naive CD4+ cells and diversity.

The use of a sample-barcoded 5' primer and a J-beta primer mix characterized a second PCR of roughly 6 to 11 cycles. TCRdb passed the 5' RACE reads through MiXCR, listing each CDR3 protein once. The sample holds 1.5 million to 2 million distinct CDR3 sequences, around 48% seen once. Those donating, healthy Caucasian individuals from Russia, were aged about 6 to 95. Trimming stripped 2 bases from V and 6 bases from J, with 18 bases between. CDR1 and CDR2 (germline): SGHTA, FQGNSA. CDR3 length: 16 amino acids. As concerns this clonotype: Its antigen is unknown.

The material sequenced was blood. The chain joins TRBV7-2 to TRBJ2-3; maybe TRBD1 (5 bases). The receptor was derived from a woman aged 40 to 50 in good health. CDR3 coding DNA: TGTGCCAGCAGCTTACAGTCCGCAGGGTACGGTGATACGCAGTATTTT. Translation gives CASSLQSAGYGDTQYF.